This TCR beta chain was retrieved from a study of T cell therapy after organ transplantation. On the study more broadly: Expansion used a peptide pool of 30 HLA class I and II CMV epitopes. Notes on the study in general: Post-therapy CD8 clonality change correlated inversely with pretherapy clonality. In nonresponders, reduced coverage from low CD8+ yield may limit detected expansions.

Clones were read by immunoSEQ multiplex PCR, and TCRdb kept only the in-frame ones, dropping some. The table records a few thousand clones, 60% to 80% of them present only once. With regard to this clone: What it binds is not known.

Time point defined: 4-8 weeks after completion of therapy. The clonotype originates from a human patient who had received a solid organ transplant and had CMV disease. The T cells may come from the graft donor. The sequences come from CD8+ T cells from blood, collected after autologous CMV-specific T cell therapy.

The CDR3 loop is CASSWTGTDNYGYTF. CDR3 coding DNA: TGTGCCAGCAGTTGGACCGGGACTGATAACTATGGCTACACCTTC. The chain recombines TRBV6-5 with TRBJ1-2, with D maybe TRBD1 (5 bases). This CDR3 is built from 15 residues. V was clipped by 4 bases and J by 1 base, with 13 bases between them. CDR1 and CDR2 (germline): MNHEY, SVGAGI.